Each of the 28 T cell receptor beta chains below was sequenced from the same sample in a study of blood T cells in healthy people across ages. The second PCR ran about 6 to 11 cycles with a sample-barcoded 5' primer and J-beta primers. TCRdb reprocessed the 5' RACE reads with MiXCR, giving one entry per CDR3 protein. The table lists about 670,000 distinct CDR3 sequences, about 43% of them singletons. The specimen was blood. Receptor source: an elderly man in good health.

DNA of the CDR3: TGTGCCAGCAGCTTAGAACCGGGACAGGGGGGGAATGAGCAGTTCTTC. This translates into CASSLEPGQGGNEQFF. V and J are TRBV11-2 and TRBJ2-1, with 11 positions matching TRBD1. J lost 7 bases, V lost 0 bases, and 5 bases had no gene match. The CDR3 has 16 residues. The germline CDR1 and CDR2 sequences are SGHAT and FQNNGV.

This clonotype was counted at least ten times. V gene TRBV20-1 combines with J gene TRBJ1-6; no definite D call. Trimming removed 5 bases from V and 5 bases from J, with 13 bases in between. Germline V gene sequence: CDR1 DFQATT, CDR2 SNEGSKA (reference sequence). The CDR3 runs to 14 residues. CDR3 amino acids: CSALEGTDNSPLHF. The CDR3 DNA follows: TGCAGTGCTTTGGAGGGTACAGATAATTCACCCCTCCACTTT.

The V call is TRBV7-3, the J call TRBJ1-4; D gene unclear. Germline V gives CDR1 SGHTA, CDR2 FQGTGA. CDR3 size: 16 residues. Trimming cost V 5 bases and J 0 bases, with 13 bases left between them. DNA for the CDR3: TGTGCCAGCAGCCCTTTGGTCCTCGCAACTAATGAAAAACTGTTTTTT. Translation: CASSPLVLATNEKLFF.

This rearrangement joins TRBV3-1 to TRBJ2-7; 13 bases are a match to TRBD2. Per the germline V gene, CDR1 is LGHDT and CDR2 is YNNKEL (reference sequence). This CDR3 is built from 16 residues. V gave up 0 bases and J gave up 5 bases; unmatched junction bases: 4. CDR3 sequence: CASSQDLLAGGHEQYF. The DNA of the CDR3 is TGTGCCAGCAGCCAAGATTTACTAGCGGGGGGGCACGAGCAGTACTTC.

The V call is TRBV11-2, the J call TRBJ2-3, with D tentatively TRBD2 (5 bases). From germline, CDR1 is SGHAT and CDR2 FQNNGV. With 5 bases removed from V and 6 bases from J, the gap between germline ends came to 24 bases. The CDR3 covers 17 residues. CDR3 nucleotide sequence: TGTGCCAGCAGCCCACGTGGAGGCAGCCTCACTGAGGATACGCAGTATTTT. This encodes CASSPRGGSLTEDTQYF.

V is TRBV10-3 and J is TRBJ2-1; 9 positions match TRBD2. The trim removed 5 bases at V and 7 bases at J, leaving 6 bases unmatched. The V gene's germline CDR1 is ENHRY and CDR2 SYGVKD. The CDR3 extends over 14 amino acids. CDR3 protein: CAISPAGGRNEQFF. The CDR3 nucleotides are TGTGCCATCAGTCCAGCGGGAGGTCGGAATGAGCAGTTCTTC.

The rearrangement links TRBV10-3 to TRBJ1-1, with D tentatively TRBD1 (6 bases). Germline loops: CDR1 ENHRY, CDR2 SYGVKD. Trimming pared 10 bases from V and 0 bases from J, leaving 9 bases between. The length of the CDR3 is 12 residues. The CDR3 coding sequence is TGTGCCACCGGACAGTTGAACACTGAAGCTTTCTTT. Protein sequence: CATGQLNTEAFF.

This clonotype was seen only a few times. V and J are TRBV7-2 and TRBJ2-3; the match to TRBD2 covers 7 bases. This CDR3 spans 18 amino acids. The germline V gene encodes CDR1 SGHTA and CDR2 FQGNSA. V was pared by 2 bases and J by 3 bases, with 14 bases of the junction left unmatched. The CDR3 loop is CASSLSSGSAVWTDTQYF. The CDR3 DNA reads TGTGCCAGCAGCTTAAGTAGCGGGTCGGCTGTATGGACAGATACGCAGTATTTT.

On this clonotype: This sequence may be a read error, since a much larger clone differs from it by one base. The V and J genes are TRBV4-2 and TRBJ2-3, with TRBD2 matching 8 bases. Germline assignment: CDR1 LGHNA and CDR2 YNFKEQ. Losses at the gene ends were 5 bases for V and 0 bases for J; bases not matched to a gene: 7. This CDR3 is built from 16 residues. CDR3 sequence: CASSLAGRSSTDTQYF. The CDR3 nucleotides are TGTGCCAGCAGCTTAGCGGGACGGTCTAGCACAGATACGCAGTATTTT.

The J gene is TRBJ2-1, the V gene TRBV7-6; 8 bases match TRBD2. The ends lost 1 base at V and 5 bases at J; junction bases unmatched: 7. The CDR3 is made up of 16 amino acids. Germline CDR1 is SGHVS and CDR2 is FNYEAQ. CDR3 in DNA: TGTGCCAGCAGCTTAGTTTTTCGGGGGGGGCACAATGAGCAGTTCTTC. Protein sequence: CASSLVFRGGHNEQFF.

This clonotype was counted once. CDR3 loop: CASTRQGNSPLHF. CDR3 nucleotides: TGCGCCAGCACTCGACAGGGAAATTCACCCCTCCACTTT. The V gene is TRBV10-1, the J gene TRBJ1-6; 7 nucleotides line up with TRBD1. V lost 7 bases, J lost 7 bases, and 4 bases stayed unmatched. The CDR3 consists of 13 residues. Germline V CDR1 and CDR2: WNHNN, SYGVQD (reference sequence).

The count of this clonotype is one. At one boundary the junction diverges from the germline segment, which might be a read error. The chain links TRBV5-1 to TRBJ2-4; perhaps TRBD2 as D (6 bases). The germline CDR1 and CDR2 sequences are SGHRS and YFSETQ. The CDR3 runs to 15 residues. The CDR3 sequence: CASSRETDWQETQYF. CDR3 sequence (DNA): TGCGCTAGCAGCCGGGAGACGGACTGGCAAGAGACGCAGTACTTC.

The rearrangement joins TRBV6-6 to TRBJ2-7; 9 nucleotides line up with TRBD2. The end of the DNA is better explained by TRBJ2-5, so the J call may be wrong. CDR3 size: 16 residues. Germline CDR1 MNHNY, CDR2 SVGAGI (reference sequence). CDR3 sequence: CASSPPQAGGLETQYF. For the CDR3, the DNA is TGTGCCAGCAGTCCTCCCCAAGCGGGAGGTTTAGAGACCCAGTACTTC.

This clonotype was observed many times. The chain is built from TRBV7-2 and TRBJ2-3; D is perhaps TRBD2 (6 bases). Germline V gene sequence: CDR1 SGHTA, CDR2 FQGNSA. This CDR3 has 15 residues. The V end lost 3 bases, the J end lost 3 bases, and 13 bases lay between the germline ends. CDR3 DNA: TGTGCCAGCAGCTTTGCGGGGCGGCCGACAGATACGCAGTATTTT. It encodes CASSFAGRPTDTQYF.

The rearrangement links TRBV10-3 to TRBJ2-7, with 11 bases identical to TRBD1. Germline CDR1 and CDR2: ENHRY and SYGVKD. This CDR3 is 15 amino acids long. V shed 4 bases and J 7 bases; nucleotides not matched to a gene: 9. The CDR3 region is CAISGPPGQGAEQYF. DNA for the CDR3: TGTGCCATCAGTGGGCCCCCCGGACAGGGGGCTGAGCAGTACTTC.

This clonotype was detected only a few times. The CDR3 DNA follows: TGTGCCAGCAGCTCCGGACTAGCGTTTGATAATGAGCAGTTCTTC. Its protein product is CASSSGLAFDNEQFF. The rearrangement links TRBV7-2 to TRBJ2-1; 9 bases match TRBD2. Germline V lookup: CDR1 SGHTA, CDR2 FQGNSA. V shed 4 bases, J shed 7 bases, and the junction held 8 bases outside the gene matches. The CDR3 totals 15 residues. Variable domain in full (rest from reference TRBV7-2 and TRBJ2-1): GAGVSQSPSNKVTEKGKDVELRCDPISGHTALYWYRQSLGQGLEFLIYFQGNSAPDKSGLPSDRFSAERTGGSVSTLTIQRTQQEDSAVYLCASSSGLAFDNEQFFGPGTRLTVL.

This clonotype was seen a few times. The rearrangement joins TRBV6-2 or TRBV6-3 to TRBJ2-1; TRBD2 matches at 11 bases. The germline V gene encodes CDR1 MNHEY and CDR2 SVGEGT. This CDR3 is built from 19 residues. The V segment lost 4 bases and the J segment 2 bases; nucleotides outside the gene matches: 13. The CDR3 loop reads CASSFEASGRLGTYNEQFF. In DNA form, the CDR3 reads TGTGCCAGCAGTTTCGAAGCTAGCGGGAGGTTGGGTACCTACAATGAGCAGTTCTTC.

This clonotype was seen repeatedly, ten times or more. The chain joins TRBV5-8 to TRBJ1-5, with 8 positions matching TRBD1. The CDR3 is 16 amino acids. V dropped 5 bases and J dropped 0; count of bases not matched to a gene: 7. Germline CDR1 and CDR2: SGHTS and YDEGEE. In nucleotides, the CDR3 is TGTGCCAGCAGATATGGACAGGGCAATAGCAATCAGCCCCAGCATTTT. Amino acids: CASRYGQGNSNQPQHF.

At least ten counts were recorded for this clonotype. This rearrangement joins TRBV11-2 to TRBJ2-7; weak D call: TRBD1 (5 bases). Between the trimmed V and J ends, which lost 4 bases and 2 bases, there was a span of 18 bases. Germline lookup yields CDR1 SGHAT and CDR2 FQNNGV. This CDR3 spans 16 amino acids. In DNA, the CDR3 is TGTGCCAGCAGCTCCCCATACAGGCCTAGGGCCTACGAGCAGTACTTC. This translates into CASSSPYRPRAYEQYF.

This clonotype was observed many times. The CDR3 is CASSPDGSRETQYF. In DNA, the CDR3 is TGTGCCAGCAGCCCCGACGGGTCAAGGGAGACCCAGTACTTC. The chain carries TRBV7-9 and TRBJ2-5; D is unclear. The CDR3 has 14 amino acids. Germline V gives CDR1 SEHNR, CDR2 FQNEAQ (reference sequence). The V and J ends lost 5 bases and 5 bases respectively, with 15 bases between them. The variable domain in full, completed from reference TRBV7-9 and TRBJ2-5, reads DTGVSQNPRHKITKRGQNVTFRCDPISEHNRLYWYRQTLGQGPEFLTYFQNEAQLEKSRLLSDRFSAERPKGSFSTLEIQRTEQGDSAMYLCASSPDGSRETQYFGPGTRLLVL.

This chain joins TRBV6-2 or TRBV6-3 and TRBJ2-4; the D gene is possibly TRBD1 (5 bases). The CDR3 contains 15 residues. Germline V lookup: CDR1 MNHEY, CDR2 SVGEGT. V was shortened by 5 bases and J by 0 bases, with 11 bases between the two germline ends. The CDR3 loop is CASSPYRLAKNIQYF. CDR3 coding DNA: TGTGCCAGCAGTCCCTACAGGTTAGCCAAAAACATTCAGTACTTC.

In regard to this clonotype: At one end, the junction sequence differs from germline, possibly due to a read error. The chain is built from TRBV27 and TRBJ1-6; tentatively, D is TRBD1 (5 bases). The CDR3 length is 17 residues. In germline, CDR1 is MNHEY, CDR2 SMNVEV (reference sequence). The CDR3 region is CASSLSRQSSHNSPLHF. The CDR3 region has the DNA TGTGCCAGCAGTTTATCGAGACAGAGCTCCCATAATTCACCCCTCCACTTT.

The chain employs TRBV6-1 and TRBJ1-3; no clear D. This CDR3 contains 14 residues. Trimming stripped 2 bases from V and 8 bases from J, with 13 bases between. CDR1 and CDR2 from the germline V gene are MNHNS and SASEGT. As DNA, the CDR3 is TGTGCCAGCAGTGAACAATACAAGGTTTACACCATATATTTT. It codes for CASSEQYKVYTIYF.

The chain uses TRBV5-1 and TRBJ2-2; tentative D call: TRBD2 (5 bases). The CDR3 extends over 17 amino acids. CDR1 is SGHRS, CDR2 YFSETQ, per germline. Trimming cost V 4 bases and J 0 bases, with 16 bases left between them. The CDR3 region is CASSPRVAGSNTGELFF. The CDR3 DNA reads TGCGCCAGCAGCCCGAGGGTCGCGGGCTCGAACACCGGGGAGCTGTTTTTT.

This rearrangement joins TRBV7-2 to TRBJ2-1; D assignment may be TRBD1 or TRBD2 (5 bases each). The CDR3 loop spans 17 amino acids. With 3 bases removed from V and 0 bases from J, the gap between germline ends came to 15 bases. Germline V gene lookup returns CDR1 SGHTA and CDR2 FQGNSA. CDR3 loop: CASSLETWGRSYNEQFF. The CDR3 nucleotides read TGTGCCAGCAGCTTGGAGACGTGGGGACGCTCCTACAATGAGCAGTTCTTC.

The chain combines TRBV7-8 with TRBJ2-5, with unresolved D. Between the trimmed V and J ends, which lost 5 bases and 4 bases, there was a span of 14 bases. Germline CDR1 reads SGHVS; CDR2 reads FQNEAQ. The CDR3 runs 14 residues. DNA of the CDR3: TGTGCCAGCAGCCAACCGACCGGGCGAGAGACCCAGTACTTC. Encoded protein: CASSQPTGRETQYF.

In DNA, the CDR3 is TGCAGTGCTAGGATGTCTCAAGCGGGAACTCAAGAGACCCAGTACTTC. Its translation is CSARMSQAGTQETQYF. The chain employs TRBV20-1 and TRBJ2-5, with 7 positions matching TRBD2. J gave up 2 bases and V 3 bases, and 12 bases lay outside the gene matches. The CDR3 is 16 residues long. The germline V gene encodes CDR1 DFQATT and CDR2 SNEGSKA (reference sequence).

V is TRBV5-1 and J is TRBJ2-5; a possible D gene is TRBD2 (5 bases). The J call is doubtful: the DNA matches TRBJ2-7 better. Germline V gene lookup returns CDR1 SGHRS and CDR2 YFSETQ. This CDR3 has 17 amino acids. CDR3 sequence reads: CASSRTPDGLLAYEQYF. CDR3 in DNA: TGCGCCAGCAGCAGAACCCCGGACGGACTTCTCGCCTACGAGCAGTACTTC.